What follows describes a single T cell receptor beta chain. Antigen: not known. The healthy adult donors were HIV-negative and reported no recent acute infections or vaccinations. The data originate from a study of shared clonotypes between healthy human individuals. Findings of the study overall: Shared clonotypes across all four donors exceeded non-shared ones in generation probability. In a handful of donors, around 4.5% of naive CD4 clonotypes appeared in common.

Measured with immunoSEQ multiplex PCR; TCRdb has only the in-frame clones, and not every one. The data contain over a million clones, about 80% of them seen just once; the ten biggest clones take up roughly 0.57%. Sequences were obtained from memory CD4+ T cells from PBMCs. Subset described: CD45RA-negative fraction. This sequence originates from a man younger than 35 in good health. Some clones in this sample may be carry-over from other donors' samples.

The CDR3 here is CASSTLDCSSYNEQFF. Written as DNA, the CDR3 is TGTGCCAGCAGCACGCTTGACTGCAGCTCCTACAATGAGCAGTTCTTC. The rearrangement links TRBV21-1 to TRBJ2-1; the table assigns TRBD2, which was not confirmed against the DNA. TRBV21-1 constitutes a pseudogene. The CDR3 is made up of 16 amino acids.